This T cell receptor (beta chain) originates from a study of CXCR3-negative and CXCR3-positive naive CD8 T cells. Whole-study findings and limits: Higher TRB CDR3 hydrophobicity marked CXCR3-positive naive cells relative to CXCR3-negative naive cells. Memory cells diverged, while naive CXCR3-positive and CXCR3-negative cells had similar TRBV-TRBJ usage. Diversity in memory CD8+ cells fell much lower than the comparably high levels seen in both naive subsets.

Sorting yielded triplicates of around 300,000 cells for each CD8+ T cell subset. UMI-labeled 5' RACE TRB cDNA libraries were prepared from the cells. TCRdb re-called the 5' RACE reads and catalogs CDR3 proteins one per entry, DNA excluded. Its table records several thousand distinct CDR3 sequences. Of note for this clonotype: Antigen specificity is unknown.

CDR3 length equals 11 residues. CDR1 is MNHNS, CDR2 SASEGT, per germline. This chain connects TRBV6-1 to TRBJ2-7. This receptor was identified in a human donor in good health. Some clones in this sample may be carry-over from other donors' samples. The source material was naive CXCR3- CD8+ T cells from blood. Subset: CD45RO-CCR7+CD27+CD95- naive CD8+ T cells lacking CXCR3 (TNR3-). The CDR3 spells CASSEGGWQYF.